This T cell receptor (beta chain) was identified during a study of radiotherapy plus CTLA-4 blockade in lung cancer. The repertoire was sequenced with immunoSEQ multiplex PCR; TCRdb's copy has only in-frame clones and lacks some. The sample records 75,000 to 95,000 clones, roughly 70% being singletons. Germline loops: CDR1 MNHNS, CDR2 SASEGT. Trimming removed 4 bases at V and 4 bases at J, with 10 bases between. The CDR3 has 13 residues. The chain is built from TRBV6-1 and TRBJ1-2; D may be TRBD1 (6 bases). The sequenced sample was peripheral blood, obtained from a patient treated with radiotherapy plus ipilimumab. This TCR was sampled from a human donor with non-small cell lung cancer that progressed on radiotherapy plus ipilimumab. The CDR3 DNA reads TGTGCCAGCAGTGCTGACAGGTTCTATGGCTACACCTTC. It codes for CASSADRFYGYTF.